Listed here are 18 T cell receptor beta chains from one sample, sequenced in a study of OX40 agonist ivuxolimab in advanced cancers. TCRdb's table, derived via immunoSEQ multiplex PCR, lists solely in-frame clones and lacks some. The data contain 35,000 to 40,000 clones, about 84% of them singletons. Material: CD4+ or CD8+ T cells sorted from blood, obtained in a trial of the OX40 agonist ivuxolimab. The receptors were gathered from an adult with an advanced solid tumor such as melanoma, head and neck, liver or kidney cancer.

The V gene is TRBV7-1, the J gene TRBJ2-5; D unclear. TRBV7-1 is labeled an ORF, and its function is uncertain. The CDR3 has 12 residues. Deletions cut 4 bases from V and 1 base from J, with 4 bases between. The CDR3 region is CASSFRQETQYF. CDR3 nucleotide sequence: TGTGCCAGCAGCTTTCGCCAAGAGACCCAGTACTTC.

The chain joins TRBV7-9 to TRBJ2-5, with TRBD1 matching 7 bases. Germline loops: CDR1 SEHNR, CDR2 FQNEAQ (reference sequence). CDR3 length: 16 residues. V lost 5 bases to trimming and J lost 2 bases; unmatched junction nucleotides: 11. The CDR3 loop reads CASSALGWGQQETQYF. CDR3 DNA: TGTGCCAGCAGCGCCCTAGGCTGGGGACAGCAAGAGACCCAGTACTTC.

This chain connects TRBV28 to TRBJ1-4; weak D call: TRBD1 (6 bases). The V gene's germline CDR1 is MDHEN and CDR2 SYDVKM. This CDR3 contains 14 residues. Trimming took off 5 bases at V and 4 bases at J, with 11 bases between the two ends. In DNA, the CDR3 is TGTGCCAGCAGTACAGGACAGAGTAATGAAAAACTGTTTTTT. Its translation: CASSTGQSNEKLFF.

This sequence joins TRBV9 and TRBJ2-3; the D gene is possibly TRBD2 (5 bases). CDR1 and CDR2 (germline): SGDLS, YYNGEE. Deletions cut 0 bases from V and 6 bases from J, with 14 bases between. The CDR3 is 15 amino acids. The chain's CDR3 is CASSVEREGLDTQYF. CDR3 bases: TGTGCCAGCAGCGTAGAACGCGAGGGCTTGGATACGCAGTATTTT.

V gene TRBV23-1 combines with J gene TRBJ2-4, with D tentatively TRBD2 (6 bases). TRBV23-1 is placed among ORFs of uncertain function. The V end lost 2 bases, the J end lost 0 bases, and 14 bases lay between the germline ends. The CDR3 covers 17 residues. CDR3 sequence reads: CASSQTRPSVAKNIQYF. In DNA form, the CDR3 reads TGCGCCAGCAGTCAAACCCGACCTAGCGTAGCCAAAAACATTCAGTACTTC.

The rearrangement uses TRBV6-6 and TRBJ1-1; perhaps TRBD1 as D (5 bases). V was trimmed by 6 bases and J by 1 base, leaving 15 bases between them. Per the germline V gene, CDR1 is MNHNY and CDR2 is SVGAGI (reference sequence). This CDR3 spans 15 amino acids. As DNA, the CDR3 is TGTGCCAGCAGCCCCTGGGGCAGGGAGAACACTGAAGCTTTCTTT. This codes for CASSPWGRENTEAFF.

The J gene is TRBJ2-7, the V gene TRBV6-5; the D is unclear. The CDR3 extends over 12 amino acids. The V end was cut by 5 bases, the J end by 0 bases, with 5 bases between. Looked up from germline, CDR1 is MNHEY and CDR2 is SVGAGI. CDR3: CASSLSSYEQYF. The CDR3 region has the DNA TGTGCCAGCAGTCTGTCCTCCTACGAGCAGTACTTC.

V is TRBV7-3 and J is TRBJ1-1; D gene uncertain. CDR1 and CDR2 (germline): SGHTA, FQGTGA. CDR3 length: 14 residues. The V end was cut by 0 bases, the J end by 0 bases, with 5 bases between. CDR3 sequence: CASSLTNMNTEAFF. The CDR3 nucleotides read TGTGCCAGCAGCTTAACGAACATGAACACTGAAGCTTTCTTT.

This chain connects TRBV10-2 to TRBJ1-5, with D perhaps TRBD1 (6 bases). From germline, CDR1 is WSHSY and CDR2 SAAADI. V was shortened by 0 bases and J by 3 bases, with 9 bases between the two germline ends. The CDR3 sequence is 15 residues long. The CDR3 reads CASSESNRVNQPQHF. The CDR3 nucleotides read TGCGCCAGCAGTGAGTCGAACAGGGTCAATCAGCCCCAGCATTTT.

The chain joins TRBV5-5 to TRBJ2-2, with 9 nucleotides matching TRBD2. V gave up 1 base and J gave up 5 bases; unmatched junction bases: 9. The CDR3 contains 17 residues. CDR1 and CDR2 from the germline V gene are SGHKS and YYEKEE (reference sequence). The CDR3: CASSLRAGGPDTGELFF. CDR3 DNA: TGTGCCAGCAGCTTGAGGGCGGGAGGGCCGGATACCGGGGAGCTGTTTTTT.

The chain recombines TRBV30 with TRBJ2-6, with unresolved D. From germline, CDR1 is GTSNPN and CDR2 SVGIG (reference sequence). With 5 bases removed from V and 0 bases from J, the gap between germline ends came to 11 bases. The length of the CDR3 is 15 residues. The CDR3 region is CAWGRTASGANVLTF. CDR3 sequence (DNA): TGTGCCTGGGGACGAACTGCCTCTGGGGCCAACGTCCTGACTTTC. Filled out from reference TRBV30 and TRBJ2-6, the complete variable domain reads SQTIHQWPATLVQPVGSPLSLECTVEGTSNPNLYWYRQAAGRGLQLLFYSVGIGQISSEVPQNLSASRPQDRQFILSSKKLLLSDSGFYLCAWGRTASGANVLTFGAGSRLTVL.

The sample holds a few counts of this clone. The CDR3 is CASGDRGGEQFF. The CDR3 coding sequence is TGTGCTAGTGGGGACAGGGGGGGTGAGCAGTTCTTC. The chain has TRBV12-5 and TRBJ2-1; 10 bases are a match to TRBD1. V gave up 6 bases and J gave up 9 bases; unmatched junction bases: 2. Germline V gives CDR1 LGHNT, CDR2 FRNRAP. The CDR3 extends over 12 amino acids.

The V gene is TRBV6-1, the J gene TRBJ2-7; possibly TRBD1 or TRBD2 for D (6 bases each). V dropped 3 bases and J dropped 3 bases, with 24 bases sitting between them. Germline CDR1 is MNHNS and CDR2 is SASEGT. The length of the CDR3 is 18 residues. The CDR3 DNA reads as TGTGCCAGCAGTGACACAGCCACCGGGACAAGGAGGGACTACGAGCAGTACTTC. Encoded protein: CASSDTATGTRRDYEQYF.

The chain carries TRBV4-2 and TRBJ2-1, with 10 bases identical to TRBD2. Germline lookup yields CDR1 LGHNA and CDR2 YNFKEQ. Losses at the gene ends were 1 base for V and 7 bases for J; bases not matched to a gene: 13. This CDR3 has 18 residues. CDR3: CASSQAGLARLLGNEQFF. In nucleotides, the CDR3 is TGTGCCAGCAGCCAAGCGGGACTAGCGAGGCTTTTGGGGAATGAGCAGTTCTTC.

The chain carries TRBV19 and TRBJ1-2, with D possibly matching TRBD1 (6 bases). This CDR3 is built from 14 residues. Trimming stripped 4 bases from V and 3 bases from J, with 12 bases between. Germline CDR1 is LNHDA and CDR2 is SQIVND (reference sequence). The CDR3 is CASSKGGGDYGYTF. CDR3 nucleotide sequence: TGTGCCAGTAGTAAGGGAGGGGGAGACTATGGCTACACCTTC.

The rearrangement uses TRBV19 and TRBJ1-5; D is perhaps TRBD1 (5 bases). The germline V and J ends were trimmed by 10 bases and 2 bases, with 12 bases remaining between them. Germline CDR1 LNHDA, CDR2 SQIVND (reference sequence). The CDR3 covers 13 residues. In nucleotides, the CDR3 is TGTGCCACCGAAGGGGTTGGCAATCAGCCCCAGCATTTT. This translates into CATEGVGNQPQHF.

V is TRBV2 and J is TRBJ2-7; tentatively, D is TRBD1 (5 bases). The V end lost 3 bases, the J end lost 3 bases, and 12 bases lay between the germline ends. CDR3 length equals 14 residues. CDR1 is SNHLY and CDR2 is FYNNEI in the germline V gene. The CDR3 is CASSDAAGYYEQYF. As DNA, the CDR3 is TGTGCCAGCAGTGATGCGGCAGGGTACTACGAGCAGTACTTC. The entire variable domain, with the rest obtained from reference TRBV2 and TRBJ2-7, is as follows: EPEVTQTPSHQVTQMGQEVILRCVPISNHLYFYWYRQILGQKVEFLVSFYNNEISEKSEIFDDQFSVERPDGSNFTLKIRSTKLEDSAMYFCASSDAAGYYEQYFGPGTRLTVT.

The V call is TRBV28, the J call TRBJ2-1; D gene uncertain. The CDR3 contains 16 residues. Germline lookup yields CDR1 MDHEN and CDR2 SYDVKM. Trimming removed 1 base at V and 3 bases at J, with 13 bases between. The CDR3, as DNA: TGTGCCAGCAGTTTATCCGGTCGTTTCGGCTACAATGAGCAGTTCTTC. Translated, it gives CASSLSGRFGYNEQFF.